This T cell receptor (beta chain) is drawn from a study of tumor and adjacent non-tumor tissue in lung cancer. The overall study: Patients were aged roughly 30 to 76, approximately ten men and about 5 women, stage I to III.

The V and J ends lost 4 bases and 0 bases, in that order; junction bases with no gene match: 10. The germline gives CDR1 MNHNS, CDR2 SASEGT. The CDR3 contains 19 residues. Remarks on this clonotype: Its specificity is not known.

The study's findings and limits: Patients with more diverse tumor TCRs had worse survival. TCR diversity was significantly greater in tumor than normal lung tissue.

TCRbeta libraries were built with three rounds of nested PCR, modified from ARM-PCR. One entry per CDR3 protein results from TCRdb running MiXCR on the multiplex PCR reads. Here the sample spans more than 120,000 distinct CDR3 sequences, 66% being singletons. This sample's RNA came from whole unsorted tissue. The TCR sequence derives from a man in his sixties with small cell lung cancer. The source material was lung tumor tissue. The V and J genes are TRBV6-1 and TRBJ2-6, with 9 positions matching TRBD1. Here the CDR3 DNA reads TGTGCCAGCAGTGGTAGATCGGGGACAGGGAACTCTGGGGCCAACGTCCTGACTTTC. Translation: CASSGRSGTGNSGANVLTF.